The text below deals with one T cell receptor (beta chain). These data belong to a study of blood T cell repertoires in COVID-19. CDR1 MDHEN and CDR2 SYDVKM come from the germline V gene. The CDR3 consists of 16 residues. The germline V and J ends were trimmed by 5 bases and 6 bases, with 22 bases remaining between them. Assay used: immunoSEQ multiplex PCR; TCRdb lists only in-frame clones, some missing. The sample lists some 96,000 clones; about 86% were seen once. The chain employs TRBV28 and TRBJ1-2, with D unclear. Sequenced: peripheral blood. This clonotype was sampled from a human donor in a cohort sampled during active COVID-19. DNA for the CDR3: TGTGCCAGCAGTCTGCCCATCGTTTTAGAAACTCATGGCTACACCTTC. It translates to CASSLPIVLETHGYTF.